This is a list of T cell receptor beta chains from one sample in a study of blood T cell repertoires in COVID-19. The assay was immunoSEQ multiplex PCR, and TCRdb's table has in-frame clones only and misses some. The profile shows roughly 260,000 clones, around 87% of them singletons. The sample comprised peripheral blood. The receptors here all came from a woman between 50 and 59 years old with acute or convalescent COVID-19. The CDR3 runs from the conserved cysteine through the conserved F or W. Fields, in order: V gene, CDR3 length, D gene, J gene, clone size, CDR3 DNA, CDR3 protein. The D gene is left open where the match is weak. A row's size may be missing; if present it is once, few, many or a size class.

V: TRBV7-2
length: 17
D: TRBD2
J: TRBJ2-7
size: NA
DNA: TGTGCCAGCAGCTTAGAGTGGGGCGGGAGGCCCCCCTACGAGCAGTACTTC
CDR3: CASSLEWGGRPPYEQYF

V: TRBV28
length: 16
D: TRBD1
J: TRBJ1-1
size: NA
DNA: TGTGCCAGCAGTCCCGGGACAGCCGGGAGGAACACTGAAGCTTTCTTT
CDR3: CASSPGTAGRNTEAFF

V: TRBV20-1
length: 13
D: TRBD1
J: TRBJ1-5
size: NA
DNA: TGCAGTGCTAGTGGACAGGTAAATCAGCCCCAGCATTTT
CDR3: CSASGQVNQPQHF

V: TRBV30
length: 15
D: TRBD2
J: TRBJ2-3
size: NA
DNA: TGTGCCTGGAGCCCCCGGACTAGCGGGACAGATACGCAGTATTTT
CDR3: CAWSPRTSGTDTQYF

V: TRBV29-1
length: 12
D: TRBD1
J: TRBJ1-2
size: NA
DNA: TGCAGTATCTTGGACAGGGCCTATGGCTACACCTTC
CDR3: CSILDRAYGYTF

V: TRBV5-1
length: 16
D: NA
J: TRBJ1-3
size: once
DNA: TGCGCCAGCAGCTTGGAAGGAGTCAACTCTGGAAACACCATATATTTT
CDR3: CASSLEGVNSGNTIYF

V: TRBV3-1/TRBV3-2
length: 16
D: NA
J: TRBJ2-1
size: NA
DNA: TGTGCCAGCAGCCAAGAGAAGGACTACTCCTACAATGAGCAGTTCTTC
CDR3: CASSQEKDYSYNEQFF

V: TRBV28
length: 15
D: TRBD2
J: TRBJ2-2
size: NA
DNA: TGTGCCAGCATATCTAGCGGGAGGAACACCGGGGAGCTGTTTTTT
CDR3: CASISSGRNTGELFF

V: TRBV11-1
length: 15
D: TRBD1
J: TRBJ2-3
size: NA
DNA: TGTGCCAGCAGCTCCGACAGGGGCATCGCAGATACGCAGTATTTT
CDR3: CASSSDRGIADTQYF

V: TRBV6-1
length: 13
D: NA
J: TRBJ1-2
size: NA
DNA: TGTGCCAGCAGTGAACAGGGGACCTATGGCTACACCTTC
CDR3: CASSEQGTYGYTF

V: TRBV6-6
length: 13
D: TRBD1
J: TRBJ1-2
size: NA
DNA: TGTGCCAGCAGACAGGACAGGGGCGGTGGCTACACCTTC
CDR3: CASRQDRGGGYTF

V: TRBV7-3
length: 14
D: NA
J: TRBJ2-1
size: NA
DNA: TGTGCCAGCAGCTTATCCGGGAGTGGTAATGAGCAGTTCTTC
CDR3: CASSLSGSGNEQFF

V: TRBV9
length: 16
D: NA
J: TRBJ2-1
size: NA
DNA: TGTGCCAGCAGCGAGCGGAGGGCCAGCTCCTACAATGAGCAGTTCTTC
CDR3: CASSERRASSYNEQFF

V: TRBV28
length: 17
D: NA
J: TRBJ2-4
size: once
DNA: TGTGCCAGCAGTTTATTGGGTGTGGGAGGGGGGGCATTTATTCAGTACTTC
CDR3: CASSLLGVGGGAFIQYF

V: TRBV27
length: 16
D: TRBD1
J: TRBJ1-1
size: NA
DNA: TGTGCCAGCAGTGTAAGGGACAGGGGGCGAGGGACTGAAGCTTTCTTT
CDR3: CASSVRDRGRGTEAFF

V: TRBV18
length: 15
D: TRBD1
J: TRBJ1-2
size: NA
DNA: TGTGCCAGCTCACAACGACAGGGTATCGACTATGGCTACACCTTC
CDR3: CASSQRQGIDYGYTF

V: TRBV5-4
length: 19
D: TRBD2
J: TRBJ2-1
size: NA
DNA: TGTGCCAGCAGCTTAGATGCGGGACTAGCGGAGGCGGGGCCTAAAGAGCAGTTCTTC
CDR3: CASSLDAGLAEAGPKEQFF

V: TRBV7-3
length: 16
D: TRBD2
J: TRBJ2-1
size: NA
DNA: TGTGCCAGCAGCTCGAGACTAGCGGGACCTGGGGATGAGCAGTTCTTC
CDR3: CASSSRLAGPGDEQFF

V: TRBV24-1
length: 13
D: TRBD1
J: TRBJ1-2
size: NA
DNA: TGTGCCACCAGTGATGCACGACAGGGCGGCTACACCTTC
CDR3: CATSDARQGGYTF

V: TRBV7-2
length: 13
D: NA
J: TRBJ2-7
size: NA
DNA: TGTGCCAGCAGCTATGCTAGCGCCAACGAGCAGTACTTC
CDR3: CASSYASANEQYF

V: TRBV5-1
length: 15
D: NA
J: TRBJ1-5
size: NA
DNA: TGCGCCAGCAGTCAACGGACAGTTAGCAATCAGCCCCAGCATTTT
CDR3: CASSQRTVSNQPQHF

V: TRBV29-1
length: 13
D: TRBD1
J: TRBJ2-3
size: NA
DNA: TGCAGCGTTTTGACAGGGGGCACAGATACGCAGTATTTT
CDR3: CSVLTGGTDTQYF

V: TRBV27
length: 15
D: TRBD2
J: TRBJ2-2
size: NA
DNA: TGTGCCAGCGGGCTCCCGGGGGGGGTCACCGGGGAGCTGTTTTTT
CDR3: CASGLPGGVTGELFF

V: TRBV27
length: 11
D: NA
J: TRBJ2-5
size: NA
DNA: TGTGCCAGCAGTCCACAAGAGACCCAGTACTTC
CDR3: CASSPQETQYF

V: TRBV28
length: 15
D: NA
J: TRBJ1-3
size: NA
DNA: TGTGCCAGCAGTCGCCCCCCAGTCTCTGGAAACACCATATATTTT
CDR3: CASSRPPVSGNTIYF

V: TRBV7-8
length: 16
D: NA
J: TRBJ1-4
size: NA
DNA: TGTGCCAGCAGCTTAGCGGTCCGGGAGGTAAATGAAAAACTGTTTTTT
CDR3: CASSLAVREVNEKLFF

V: TRBV9
length: 13
D: TRBD1
J: TRBJ2-1
size: NA
DNA: TGTGCCAGCAGCGTGGCAGGGGGCCCTGAGCAGTTCTTC
CDR3: CASSVAGGPEQFF

V: TRBV7-2
length: 14
D: NA
J: TRBJ2-1
size: NA
DNA: TGTGCCAGCAGCTATAGAGCCCTTTACAATGAGCAGTTCTTC
CDR3: CASSYRALYNEQFF

V: TRBV7-2
length: 15
D: NA
J: TRBJ2-1
size: NA
DNA: TGTGCCAGCAGCCCCTCCCAGGGAGGAGGAGATGAGCAGTTCTTC
CDR3: CASSPSQGGGDEQFF

V: TRBV7-2
length: 15
D: TRBD2
J: TRBJ2-7
size: NA
DNA: TGTGCCAGCAGCATTAGCGGGTCGCTCAACTACGAGCAGTACTTC
CDR3: CASSISGSLNYEQYF

V: TRBV5-5
length: 19
D: TRBD1
J: TRBJ1-5
size: few
DNA: TGTGCCAGCAGCTTGGGTATGTGGACAGGGCTCACTAGCAATCAGCCCCAGCATTTT
CDR3: CASSLGMWTGLTSNQPQHF

V: TRBV4-3
length: 14
D: NA
J: TRBJ2-7
size: NA
DNA: TGCGCCAGCAGCCAAGGAGCGGTAGCCTACGAGCAGTACTTC
CDR3: CASSQGAVAYEQYF

V: TRBV5-4
length: 19
D: NA
J: TRBJ2-7
size: NA
DNA: TGTGCCAGCAGACCGGACGGCCTTGGGTCCAGGGGGGTCATCTACGAGCAGTACTTC
CDR3: CASRPDGLGSRGVIYEQYF